Below, one T cell receptor (beta chain) is given with its context. Its antigen is unidentified. Researchers prepared the TCRbeta library using unique molecular identifiers, the study reports. TCRdb used MiXCR to reprocess the PCR reads, holding one entry per CDR3 protein. Among roughly 310,000 distinct CDR3 sequences listed, approximately 23% were seen once. The data derive from a study of T-cell reconstitution after alpha-beta-depleted transplantation in children. Study outcomes and limitations: Newly produced T cells mostly accounted for T-cell counts and diversity one year post-transplant.

The V gene's germline CDR1 is SGHRS and CDR2 YFSETQ. The CDR3 loop spans 16 amino acids. V lost 4 bases, J lost 7 bases, and 23 bases lay in between. The clonotype was recovered from a male patient aged 10-17 years who had a stem cell transplant for acute lymphoblastic leukemia, so the T cells may come from the graft donor. The rearrangement joins TRBV5-1 to TRBJ2-5, with D possibly matching TRBD1 (5 bases). The sequencing here drew on PBMCs, mostly from graft donor cells, taken 180 days after TCRalphabeta/CD19-depleted stem cell transplant. The CDR3 protein is CASSLKGQLVDRTQYF. The CDR3 region has the DNA TGCGCCAGCAGCCTTAAGGGGCAGCTAGTCGATCGGACCCAGTACTTC. The whole variable domain, filled in from reference TRBV5-1 and TRBJ2-5, reads KAGVTQTPRYLIKTRGQQVTLSCSPISGHRSVSWYQQTPGQGLQFLFEYFSETQRNKGNFPGRFSGRQFSNSRSEMNVSTLELGDSALYLCASSLKGQLVDRTQYFGPGTRLLVL.